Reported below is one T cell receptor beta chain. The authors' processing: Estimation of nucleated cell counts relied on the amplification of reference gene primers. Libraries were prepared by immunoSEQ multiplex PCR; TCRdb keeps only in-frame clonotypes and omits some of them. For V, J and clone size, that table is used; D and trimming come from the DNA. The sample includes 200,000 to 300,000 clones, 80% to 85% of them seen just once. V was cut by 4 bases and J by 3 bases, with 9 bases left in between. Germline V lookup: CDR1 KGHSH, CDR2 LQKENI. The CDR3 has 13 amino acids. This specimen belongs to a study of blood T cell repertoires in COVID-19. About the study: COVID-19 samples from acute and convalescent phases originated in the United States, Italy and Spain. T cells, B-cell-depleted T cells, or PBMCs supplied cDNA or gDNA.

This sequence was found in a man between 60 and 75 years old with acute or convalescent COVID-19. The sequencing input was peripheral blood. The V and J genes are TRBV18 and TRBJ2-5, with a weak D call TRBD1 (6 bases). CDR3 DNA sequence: TGTGCCAGCTCACAGGGGACAAAAGAGACCCAGTACTTC. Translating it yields CASSQGTKETQYF. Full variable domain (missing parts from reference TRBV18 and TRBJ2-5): NAGVMQNPRHLVRRRGQEARLRCSPMKGHSHVYWYRQLPEEGLKFMVYLQKENIIDESGMPKERFSAEFPKEGPSILRIQQVVRGDSAAYFCASSQGTKETQYFGPGTRLLVL.